This T cell receptor beta chain was retrieved from a study of T cells in localized non-small cell lung cancer. Whole-study results and caveats: Adjacent lung held a median around 60 of the top 100 tumor clones. Uninvolved adjacent lung showed peak T cell clonality, exceeding tumor.

Comments on this clone: Its antigen is not known.

Between the trimmed V and J ends, which lost 7 bases and 5 bases, there was a span of 9 bases. This CDR3 is built from 12 residues. Germline-derived CDR1 and CDR2 are MNHGY and SAAAGT. Libraries were prepared by immunoSEQ multiplex PCR; TCRdb keeps only in-frame clonotypes and omits some of them. The table has some 860 clones, approximately 25% seen once. The rearrangement joins TRBV6-8 to TRBJ1-5; D is unclear. The receptor's source is a female donor older than 55 with stage I lung adenocarcinoma. The specimen was normal lung tissue next to the tumor, collected before any cancer treatment. The CDR3 is CASMDGDQPQHF. The CDR3 nucleotides read TGTGCCAGCATGGACGGAGATCAGCCCCAGCATTTT.